The 2 T cell receptor beta chains in this list originate from one sample, sequenced in a study of human T cells and chemical hapten exposure. TCRdb re-called the RACE reads with MiXCR, one entry per CDR3 protein. The sample comprises roughly 130,000 distinct CDR3 sequences, over 9% of which are singletons, and under 2.5% rests with the top ten. The sample's time point: patch test 3, about 24 weeks after DPC sensitization. Sample treatment: therapeutic diphenylcyclopropenone sensitization with weekly scalp DPC. Specimen: whole blood, collected in connection with sensitization to the hapten diphenylcyclopropenone (DPC). The origin of the receptors is a woman aged 50 to 65 with alopecia areata. Some clones in this sample may be carry-over from other donors' samples.

J is TRBJ2-7 and V is TRBV29-1; the match to TRBD2 covers 8 bases. V trimming: 3 bases; J trimming: 2 bases; junction bases outside the gene matches: 0. In germline, CDR1 is SQVTM, CDR2 ANQGSEA. The CDR3 is made up of 12 amino acids. In DNA, the CDR3 is TGCAGCGTTGACGGGGGGGCCTACGAGCAGTACTTC. Translation: CSVDGGAYEQYF.

This chain links TRBV16 with TRBJ1-6; the D is unclear. The CDR3 loop spans 15 amino acids. V lost 6 bases to trimming and J lost 8 bases, with 17 bases between them. Germline CDR1 KGHSY, CDR2 FQNENV. The CDR3 region is CASSRILTSDSPLHF. The CDR3 nucleotides read TGTGCCAGCAGTCGGATTTTGACGTCAGATTCACCCCTCCACTTT.